This T cell receptor beta chain comes out of a study of cytomegalovirus exposure and HLA in healthy donors. General study results and limits: Later analysis demonstrated an association between a missense DCLRE1C variant and TCR beta V- and J-gene trimming. Indistinguishable V segments such as TRBV6-2 and TRBV6-3 were excluded. Researchers had no immune exposure information except CMV serostatus available.

Deletions cut 0 bases from V and 4 bases from J, with 24 bases between. Germline lookup yields CDR1 PRHDT and CDR2 FYEKMQ (reference sequence). The CDR3 extends over 20 amino acids. Points on this clone: Its specificity is unknown.

It was with 60 Vbeta and 13 Jbeta primers that the PCR ran. The data were produced by immunoSEQ multiplex PCR, yet TCRdb's version contains in-frame clones alone and is incomplete. Of 100,000 or so clones listed, around 76% were seen once; the top ten hold around 8.2%. The chain uses TRBV13 and TRBJ2-2, with TRBD1 as a possible D gene (6 bases). The sequence was collected from a man aged 40-49 years in good health and CMV-seropositive. The sequenced material came from PBMCs. CDR3 DNA: TGTGCCAGCAGCTTAGGTCGGCTAGCTGTCCTTAAGGGGGTCACCGGGGAGCTGTTTTTT. Encoded protein: CASSLGRLAVLKGVTGELFF.